This T cell receptor (beta chain) was identified during a study of shared clonotypes between healthy human individuals (dated by TCRdb to 2020 to 2022). Study-level background: The cohort included three men and a couple of women between 18 and 49 years of age. To estimate repertoire size and how much clonotypes are shared between individuals, the study performed deep sequencing of blood TCR repertoires from five healthy adults. Libraries were prepared and TCR repertoires were sequenced by different laboratories using diverse techniques, in order to increase sequencing depth and limit assay-specific biases. Between about 0.9 and 8.9 billion PBMCs per donor were obtained by leukapheresis. Overall results and qualifications from the work: Sampling was restricted to blood, and TCR repertoires in tissues likely differ from the TCR repertoires found in blood. Because the study included a small number of donors, the genetic and exposure-history diversity represented was limited. Pairwise subsampling led to the expectation that sequencing depth would affect the degree of clonotype sharing among donors.

TCR CDR3 regions were amplified from genomic DNA by multiplex PCR using the deep immunoSEQ assay. Extracted genomic DNA from each cell subset was spread evenly across all wells of several immunoSEQ 96-well plates, with each plate serving as a replicate. Each replicate PCR for unsorted PBMC received 300 to 350 ng genomic DNA, equal to about 30,000 T cell genomes. Unsorted PBMC genomic DNA was sequenced across ten immunoSEQ deep assay plates. Purified libraries were measured with a Qubit 3.0 fluorometer, size-checked on a Bioanalyzer 2100, and measured again with the KAPA Library Quantification kit. A separate single-read 150-cycle Illumina NextSeq 550 flow cell was used to sequence each immunoSEQ 96-well plate. Concerning the study's data processing: Because only junctional sequences without quality scores were contained in the immunoSEQ output, filtering matching that applied to full-length reads could not be performed. Sequences were annotated with PyIR, a Python wrapper for IgBLAST v1.9, using IMGT germline references to assign V/J genes and CDR3. Reads were removed for weak V/J assignments (E-value above 1e-6), missing CDR3, stop codons, out-of-frame junctions, or ambiguous translated residues. A V3J clonotype was defined by an identical inferred V gene, J gene, and CDR3 amino acid sequence. The percentage overlap between two repertoires was calculated by dividing the number of shared unique clonotypes by the size of the smaller repertoire. Repertoire richness was assessed with RTK rarefaction, the Chao1 estimator, and Recon v2.1 estimates of unobserved clonotypes. The table was pulled from immuneACCESS by TCRdb, which kept in-frame rearrangements only. Such tables lose some clones; where checked, under half of the loss comes from unresolved V genes, and the rest has no known cause. D and trimming were read from the DNA, whereas the V and J calls and clone size are those reported in that table. The sample yields 550,000 to 600,000 clones; roughly 79% were counted once. In total, the top ten clones hold more than 10% of the sample.

As concerns this clone: The specificity of this receptor is unknown. No quality values exist for individual bases; no much larger clone is one base distant.

Compared with germline, V lacks 4 bases and J lacks 2 bases; bases without a gene match: 4. Per the germline V gene, SGDLS is the CDR1 and YYNGEE is the CDR2. The cysteine opens and the phenylalanine closes a CDR3 of 14 amino acids. Just CDR3 DNA is preserved here, 42 bases in frame from base 1. Healthy HIV-negative adults with no recently reported acute infections or vaccinations were included as donors. All donors were Caucasian adults living in Nashville, Tennessee, USA. In the unsorted samples, some 94 million PBMCs were counted, and genomic DNA was extracted using the QIAamp DNA Blood Mini kit. Blood was collected by leukapheresis, and PBMCs were isolated by Ficoll-Histopaque density gradient centrifugation and then cryopreserved in liquid nitrogen vapor phase.

The sequence was obtained from a woman in her 40s in good health. Some clones in this sample may be carry-over from other donors' samples. The chain employs TRBV9 and TRBJ2-3; 7 central bases correspond to TRBD1. Sequenced input: PBMCs. Read as DNA, the sequence is TGTGCCAGCAGCTCAGACAGGGCCACAGATACGCAGTATTTT. Its translation reads: CASSSDRATDTQYF.